This is a list of T cell receptor beta chains from one sample in a study of Ad26.COV2.S vaccination and SARS-CoV-2 variants. Sequenced by immunoSEQ multiplex PCR; TCRdb stores in-frame clones only, minus some. The table lists more than 350,000 clones, approximately 92% of them singletons. Specimen: peripheral blood, collected in a trial of Ad26.COV2.S vaccine versus placebo. These receptors were obtained from a person between 18 and 59 years old who received the Ad26.COV2.S COVID-19 vaccine or a placebo. Each CDR3 is given with its conserved first and last residue. Fields, in order: J gene, V gene, D gene, CDR3 DNA, CDR3 protein. A D gene is named only where the DNA matches it firmly.

TRBJ1-3 TRBV14 - TGTGCCAGCAGCCTTGCGAACACCATATATTTT CASSLANTIYF
TRBJ2-1 TRBV27 TRBD2 TGTGCCAGCACCCAAATCGGGGGGAGGAGGATAAATGAGCAGTTCTTC CASTQIGGRRINEQFF
TRBJ2-3 TRBV24-1 - TGTGCCACCGGAACCCCCACGGGGGGCATGACAGATACGCAGTATTTT CATGTPTGGMTDTQYF
TRBJ2-2 TRBV19 TRBD2 TGTGCCAGTACGACTAGCGGGAGGGCGGGAGGCACCGGGGAGCTGTTTTTT CASTTSGRAGGTGELFF
TRBJ2-7 TRBV6-5 TRBD2 TGTGCCAGCAGTTACCGCGGGAGGCATTACGAGCAGTACTTC CASSYRGRHYEQYF
TRBJ2-7 TRBV7-6 TRBD2 TGTGCCAGCAGCTTAGAAGTGGGAGGGCCCTACGAGCAGTACTTC CASSLEVGGPYEQYF
TRBJ2-6 TRBV5-4 - TGTGCCAGCAGCCTCGGTTACTCTGGGGCCAACGTCCTGACTTTC CASSLGYSGANVLTF
TRBJ2-5 TRBV9 - TGTGCCAGCAGCGTAGGGCCCTTAGAGACCCAGTACTTC CASSVGPLETQYF
TRBJ2-2 TRBV6-2/TRBV6-3 TRBD2 TGTGCCAGCAGCCTGACTAGCGGGAGAACCGGGGAGCTGTTTTTT CASSLTSGRTGELFF
TRBJ2-5 TRBV18 TRBD2 TGTGCCAGCTCAAATCAGCTTTTATTCGGGACTAGCGAGGTGACCCAGTACTTC CASSNQLLFGTSEVTQYF
TRBJ2-3 TRBV29-1 - TGCAGCGTCCACTTTGTCGTGAGCGGGCACCGCACAGATACGCAGTATTTT CSVHFVVSGHRTDTQYF
TRBJ1-2 TRBV4-2 TRBD1 TGTGCCAGCAGCCAAGGGGGAGGGGGCGCCTTCTATGGCTACACCTTC CASSQGGGGAFYGYTF
TRBJ2-7 TRBV10-3 - TGTGCCATCAGCCCTGTGACTACCGTCGAGCAGTACTTC CAISPVTTVEQYF